These 20 T cell receptor beta chains were sequenced from one sample in a study of blood T cell repertoires in COVID-19. Some clones are missing from TCRdb's copy, which holds only in-frame ones; the method was immunoSEQ multiplex PCR. The table has about 75,000 clones, 75% to 85% seen once. Source material: peripheral blood. The receptors shown here come from a woman of 80 years or more with active or convalescent COVID-19.

CDR3 nucleotide sequence: TGTGCCAGCAGCGCCCCCCCCCGGGAGAGGTACGAGCAGTACTTC. It specifies CASSAPPRERYEQYF. This chain links TRBV7-9 with TRBJ2-7, with a weak D call TRBD2 (6 bases). The germline V and J ends were trimmed by 5 bases and 4 bases, with 18 bases remaining between them. The CDR3 runs to 15 residues. The germline V gene has CDR1 SEHNR and CDR2 FQNEAQ (reference sequence).

The J gene is TRBJ2-7, the V gene TRBV30, with 10 bases lining up with TRBD2. Trimming cost V 3 bases and J 1 base; bases outside gene matches: 6. There are 15 residues in the CDR3. Germline assignment: CDR1 GTSNPN and CDR2 SVGIG (reference sequence). The CDR3 nucleotides are TGTGCCTGGAGGACCCAAGCGGGGGGGTCCTACGAGCAGTACTTC. Translating it yields CAWRTQAGGSYEQYF.

The chain uses TRBV9 and TRBJ1-1; TRBD1 is a possible D gene (5 bases). Germline assignment: CDR1 SGDLS and CDR2 YYNGEE. V dropped 3 bases and J dropped 3 bases, with 18 bases sitting between them. The CDR3 runs to 16 residues. The CDR3 spells CASSASWDGGDTEAFF. CDR3 nucleotides: TGTGCCAGCAGCGCCTCCTGGGACGGAGGGGACACTGAAGCTTTCTTT.

This clone appeared a single time. DNA for the CDR3: TGCAGCGTTGAAGAATGGGGCAGGGTGGTAGATACGCAGTATTTT. Amino acid sequence: CSVEEWGRVVDTQYF. The rearrangement joins TRBV29-1 to TRBJ2-3; weak D call: TRBD1 (5 bases). The CDR3 is made up of 15 amino acids. Trimming stripped 0 bases from V and 5 bases from J, with 15 bases between. In germline, CDR1 is SQVTM, CDR2 ANQGSEA.

V is TRBV28 and J is TRBJ2-2, with no clear D. From germline, CDR1 is MDHEN and CDR2 SYDVKM. Trimming stripped 3 bases from V and 4 bases from J, with 12 bases between. This CDR3 is built from 15 residues. This chain's CDR3 is CASSLGTWATGELFF. The DNA of the CDR3 is TGTGCCAGCAGTTTGGGTACATGGGCCACCGGGGAGCTGTTTTTT.

The chain recombines TRBV7-9 with TRBJ2-7; D may be TRBD2 (6 bases). The germline CDR1 and CDR2 sequences are SEHNR and FQNEAQ (reference sequence). Trimming stripped 0 bases from V and 2 bases from J, with 14 bases between. The CDR3 covers 16 residues. The CDR3 coding sequence is TGTGCCAGCAGCTTAGCTCGGGGGATAAGTACCTACGAGCAGTACTTC. This codes for CASSLARGISTYEQYF.

This clone was picked up a small number of times. The chain uses TRBV5-1 and TRBJ1-5; D ambiguous. Germline-derived CDR1 and CDR2 are SGHRS and YFSETQ. The CDR3 sequence is 15 residues long. Between the trimmed V and J ends, which lost 0 bases and 3 bases, there was a span of 10 bases. DNA for the CDR3: TGCGCCAGCAGCTTGGCCGGCCAGGTCAATCAGCCCCAGCATTTT. It yields the protein CASSLAGQVNQPQHF.

The chain links TRBV20-1 to TRBJ1-5; a possible D gene is TRBD1 (6 bases). Germline V gene lookup returns CDR1 DFQATT and CDR2 SNEGSKA (reference sequence). This CDR3 region has 16 residues. With 3 bases removed from V and 0 bases from J, the gap between germline ends came to 15 bases. The CDR3 sequence is CSASRGAQGSNQPQHF. In DNA form, the CDR3 reads TGCAGTGCTAGTCGGGGGGCGCAGGGTAGCAATCAGCCCCAGCATTTT.

CDR3 in amino acids: CASSSYRSNQPQHF. The CDR3 coding sequence is TGTGCCAGCAGTTCCTACAGGAGCAATCAGCCCCAGCATTTT. The V and J genes are TRBV6-5 and TRBJ1-5; maybe TRBD1 (5 bases). The CDR3 extends over 14 amino acids. Germline V gives CDR1 MNHEY, CDR2 SVGAGI. The V and J ends lost 4 bases and 1 base respectively, with 8 bases between them.

The V gene is TRBV3-1 (or the pseudogene TRBV3-2), the J gene TRBJ2-2; 8 bases agree with TRBD2. This CDR3 comprises 17 residues. Trimming took 4 bases from V and 7 from J; bases not matched to a gene: 14. Germline values: CDR1 LGHDT, CDR2 YNNKEL (reference sequence). The CDR3 DNA follows: TGTGCCAGCAGCCCTACTGCCGATCGGGGGGGCTTCGGGGAGCTGTTTTTT. This translates into CASSPTADRGGFGELFF.

In this sample, this clone turned up a few times. CDR3 region: CASSPHIDADGYTF. The CDR3 coding sequence is TGTGCCAGCAGTCCCCACATTGATGCGGATGGCTACACCTTC. The V gene is TRBV6-5, the J gene TRBJ1-2; D call uncertain. CDR1 is MNHEY, CDR2 SVGAGI, per germline. The CDR3 runs 14 residues. V was pared by 5 bases and J by 6 bases, with 16 bases between.

With respect to this clone: Its ends do not fully match the called genes, so a read error is possible. The CDR3 here is CASRNWSF. The CDR3 DNA reads TGTGCCAGCAGGAACTGGAGCTTC. The V gene is TRBV7-9, the J gene TRBJ1-2; D is undetermined. Germline V gene sequence: CDR1 SEHNR, CDR2 FQNEAQ (reference sequence). The CDR3 has 8 amino acids.

This chain connects TRBV19 to TRBJ1-2, with D unresolved. The V gene lost 7 bases and the J gene lost 2 bases, with 8 bases spanning the gap. CDR3 length: 12 amino acids. Germline V gene lookup returns CDR1 LNHDA and CDR2 SQIVND (reference sequence). CDR3 sequence: CASTTLNYGYTF. DNA of the CDR3: TGTGCCAGTACCACATTAAACTATGGCTACACCTTC.

This rearrangement joins TRBV6-5 to TRBJ2-7, with TRBD1 identical over 7 bases. CDR3 length: 15 amino acids. Germline loops: CDR1 MNHEY, CDR2 SVGAGI. Trimming cost V 7 bases and J 2 bases; bases outside gene matches: 11. For the CDR3, the DNA is TGTGCCAGCAACTCAGACAGGGACATAACCTACGAGCAGTACTTC. Its translation is CASNSDRDITYEQYF.

This clone was seen a single time. The V and J genes are TRBV5-6 and TRBJ2-2; a weak D match, TRBD2 (5 bases). V was clipped by 4 bases and J by 6 bases, with 19 bases between them. The CDR3 contains 16 residues. Germline loops: CDR1 SGHDT, CDR2 YYEEEE. The CDR3 nucleotides are TGTGCCAGCAGCCCGAGGGTACGTGGATTTGCCGGGGAGCTGTTTTTT. Its protein product is CASSPRVRGFAGELFF.

The chain joins TRBV10-1 to TRBJ2-7; 10 nucleotides agree with TRBD1. The CDR3 is 18 residues long. Germline V gives CDR1 WNHNN, CDR2 SYGVQD (reference sequence). V dropped 8 bases and J dropped 5; count of bases not matched to a gene: 21. The CDR3 nucleotides read TGCGCCAGCGGGGGAAAGGACAGGGGGAATCGCCACCTCCACGAGCAGTACTTC. It specifies CASGGKDRGNRHLHEQYF.

V gene TRBV18 combines with J gene TRBJ2-7; possibly TRBD2 for D (5 bases). V dropped 3 bases and J dropped 5 bases, with 17 bases sitting between them. The length of the CDR3 is 15 residues. Germline CDR1 is KGHSH and CDR2 is LQKENI. The CDR3 protein is CASSPGVAAPHEQYF. CDR3 nucleotides: TGTGCCAGCTCACCCGGGGTCGCGGCACCGCACGAGCAGTACTTC.

The V call is TRBV28, the J call TRBJ2-5; 8 nucleotides line up with TRBD2. The CDR3 is made up of 12 amino acids. V was pared by 8 bases and J by 4 bases, with 3 bases of the junction left unmatched. The germline gives CDR1 MDHEN, CDR2 SYDVKM. The CDR3 sequence is CASAGGRETQYF. As DNA, the CDR3 is TGTGCCAGCGCGGGGGGAAGAGAGACCCAGTACTTC.

V usage is TRBV27 and J usage is TRBJ2-1, with 11 bases fitting TRBD2. The CDR3 covers 22 residues. After removal of 6 bases from V and 8 bases from J, the junction contained 30 bases not matched to a gene. Looked up from germline, CDR1 is MNHEY and CDR2 is SMNVEV (reference sequence). CDR3 region: CASRPTINKLAGAFREMDEQFF. In nucleotides, the CDR3 is TGTGCCAGCAGGCCGACCATCAACAAACTAGCGGGAGCTTTTAGGGAAATGGATGAGCAGTTCTTC.

The chain links TRBV5-6 to TRBJ2-3; no clear D gene. Trimming stripped 4 bases from V and 3 bases from J, with 6 bases between. Germline CDR1 SGHDT, CDR2 YYEEEE. This CDR3 has 12 residues. The CDR3 loop is CASSRVTDTQYF. CDR3 bases: TGTGCCAGCAGCCGCGTAACAGATACGCAGTATTTT.